The 9 T cell receptor beta chains presented below share a single source sample, sequenced in a study of shared clonotypes between healthy human individuals. Measured with immunoSEQ multiplex PCR; TCRdb has only the in-frame clones, and not every one. The sample gives hundreds of thousands of clones, approximately 95% of which show up once; over 0.09% is in the top ten. Terminally differentiated effector memory CD45RA+ cells were excluded from the naive CD8 cells, which were CD45RO-negative and positively selected for CCR7. The sample taken for sequencing was naive CD8+ T cells sorted from blood. Source of these receptors: a woman in her 30s in good health.

This chain joins TRBV28 and TRBJ1-5, with D possibly being TRBD1 (5 bases). Looked up from germline, CDR1 is MDHEN and CDR2 is SYDVKM. With 3 bases removed from V and 2 bases from J, the gap between germline ends came to 11 bases. The CDR3 covers 15 residues. The CDR3 reads CASSLPRARNQPQHF. The CDR3 nucleotides read TGTGCCAGCAGTTTGCCCAGGGCTCGCAATCAGCCCCAGCATTTT.

This rearrangement joins TRBV15 to TRBJ2-7; tentatively, D is TRBD1 (7 bases). CDR1 LNHNV and CDR2 YYDKDF come from the germline V gene (reference sequence). V lost 0 bases, J lost 7 bases, and 10 bases lay in between. The CDR3 is 13 amino acids. This CDR3 is CATSRDSGGEQYF. In DNA, the CDR3 is TGTGCCACCAGCAGAGATTCAGGGGGGGAGCAGTACTTC.

The chain couples TRBV4-1 to TRBJ2-1, with 9 bases lining up with TRBD2. The V segment lost 4 bases and the J segment 15 bases; nucleotides outside the gene matches: 10. This CDR3 is built from 13 residues. The V gene's germline CDR1 is MGHRA and CDR2 YSYEKL. CDR3 residues: CASSRASGNPPFF. CDR3 nucleotides: TGCGCCAGCAGCCGTGCTAGCGGGAACCCTCCGTTCTTC.

The gene calls are TRBV11-2 and TRBJ2-7, with a possible D match to TRBD2 (6 bases). CDR1 and CDR2 (germline): SGHAT, FQNNGV. This CDR3 is built from 14 residues. V was pared by 2 bases and J by 3 bases, with 11 bases between. The CDR3 region has the DNA TGTGCCAGCAGCTTAATGGGACTTGACTACGAGCAGTACTTC. It is translated as CASSLMGLDYEQYF.

This chain links TRBV7-2 with TRBJ2-5; 12 bases are a match to TRBD1. The CDR3 extends over 16 amino acids. Trimming took 1 base from V and 5 from J; bases not matched to a gene: 5. CDR1 and CDR2 (germline): SGHTA, FQGNSA. The CDR3 coding sequence is TGTGCCAGCAGCTTAGTTGGGACAGGGGGCTGGGAGACCCAGTACTTC. Translated, it gives CASSLVGTGGWETQYF.

V gene TRBV19 combines with J gene TRBJ1-1; TRBD1 matches at 7 bases. This CDR3 has 16 amino acids. Germline CDR1 and CDR2: LNHDA and SQIVND (reference sequence). The V and J ends lost 1 base and 1 base, in that order; junction bases with no gene match: 6. The DNA for the CDR3 is TGTGCCAGTAGTATAGTCTTCAGGGACAGGAACACTGAAGCTTTCTTT. It is translated as CASSIVFRDRNTEAFF.

The chain couples TRBV27 to TRBJ2-3; D is unresolved. The germline V gene has CDR1 MNHEY and CDR2 SMNVEV (reference sequence). This CDR3 has 15 amino acids. Trimming shortened V by 2 bases and J by 2 bases, and 11 bases separated the two germline ends. The CDR3 loop is CASSLIRSFTDTQYF. Here the CDR3 DNA reads TGTGCCAGCAGTTTAATCCGCTCGTTCACAGATACGCAGTATTTT.

The chain joins TRBV6-6 to TRBJ2-7; D tentatively fits TRBD1 or TRBD2 (5 bases each). The CDR3 loop spans 15 amino acids. V was cut by 0 bases and J by 0 bases, with 9 bases left in between. Germline CDR1 MNHNY, CDR2 SVGAGI (reference sequence). CDR3 bases: TGTGCCAGCAGTTACTCCCAGGGACGCTCCTACGAGCAGTACTTC. Residues: CASSYSQGRSYEQYF.

V gene TRBV16 combines with J gene TRBJ2-7; D is perhaps TRBD2 (6 bases). There are 14 residues in the CDR3. V was clipped by 1 base and J by 5 bases, with 12 bases between them. Per germline, CDR1 KGHSY and CDR2 FQNENV. CDR3 nucleotides: TGTGCCAGCAGCCAATTCGGGGGATTGGACGAGCAGTACTTC. Translation: CASSQFGGLDEQYF.